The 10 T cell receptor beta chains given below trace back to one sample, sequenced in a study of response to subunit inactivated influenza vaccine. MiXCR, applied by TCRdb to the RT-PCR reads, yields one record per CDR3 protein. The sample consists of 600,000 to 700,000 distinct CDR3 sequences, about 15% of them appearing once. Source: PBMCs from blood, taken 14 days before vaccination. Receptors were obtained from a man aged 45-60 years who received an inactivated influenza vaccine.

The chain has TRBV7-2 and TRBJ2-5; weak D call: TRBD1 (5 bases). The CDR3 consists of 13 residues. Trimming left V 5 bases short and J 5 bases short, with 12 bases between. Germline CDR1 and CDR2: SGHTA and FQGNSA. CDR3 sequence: CASSAQGWETQYF. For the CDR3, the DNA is TGTGCCAGCAGCGCGCAGGGCTGGGAGACCCAGTACTTC.

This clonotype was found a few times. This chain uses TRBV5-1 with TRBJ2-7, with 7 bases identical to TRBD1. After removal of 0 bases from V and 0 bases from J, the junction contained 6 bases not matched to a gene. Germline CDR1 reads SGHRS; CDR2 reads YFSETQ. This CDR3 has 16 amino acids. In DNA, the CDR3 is TGCGCCAGCAGCTTGGGGGGGACAGTAAGCTCCTACGAGCAGTACTTC. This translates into CASSLGGTVSSYEQYF.

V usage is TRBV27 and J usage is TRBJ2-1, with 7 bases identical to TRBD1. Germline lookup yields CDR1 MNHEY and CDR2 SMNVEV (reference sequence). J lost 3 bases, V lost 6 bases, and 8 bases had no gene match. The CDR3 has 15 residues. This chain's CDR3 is CASRPDQGDYNEQFF. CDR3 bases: TGTGCCAGCAGACCGGACCAGGGGGACTACAATGAGCAGTTCTTC.

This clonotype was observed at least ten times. This CDR3 reads CASRQGQAYGYTF. CDR3 bases: TGTGCCAGCAGACAAGGACAGGCTTATGGCTACACCTTC. The V call is TRBV6-6, the J call TRBJ1-2, with 7 bases identical to TRBD1. CDR1 is MNHNY and CDR2 is SVGAGI in the germline V gene (reference sequence). J lost 5 bases, V lost 6 bases, and 6 bases had no gene match. This CDR3 comprises 13 residues.

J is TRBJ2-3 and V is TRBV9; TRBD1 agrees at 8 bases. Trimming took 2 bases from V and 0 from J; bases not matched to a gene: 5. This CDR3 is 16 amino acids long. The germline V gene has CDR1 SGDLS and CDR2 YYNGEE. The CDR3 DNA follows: TGTGCCAGCAGCGTCCGACAGGGGACTAGCACAGATACGCAGTATTTT. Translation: CASSVRQGTSTDTQYF. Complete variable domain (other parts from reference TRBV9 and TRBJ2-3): DSGVTQTPKHLITATGQRVTLRCSPRSGDLSVYWYQQSLDQGLQFLIQYYNGEERAKGNILERFSAQQFPDLHSELNLSSLELGDSALYFCASSVRQGTSTDTQYFGPGTRLTVL.

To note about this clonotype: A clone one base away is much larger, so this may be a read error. The CDR3 is CASSPFSLAGGTNNEQFF. CDR3 in DNA: TGTGCCAGCAGTCCGTTTTCACTAGCGGGGGGGACAAACAATGAGCAGTTCTTC. The chain recombines TRBV28 with TRBJ2-1, with TRBD2 matching over 13 bases. V lost 5 bases to trimming and J lost 5 bases; unmatched junction nucleotides: 12. The CDR3 extends over 18 amino acids. Germline CDR1 and CDR2: MDHEN and SYDVKM.

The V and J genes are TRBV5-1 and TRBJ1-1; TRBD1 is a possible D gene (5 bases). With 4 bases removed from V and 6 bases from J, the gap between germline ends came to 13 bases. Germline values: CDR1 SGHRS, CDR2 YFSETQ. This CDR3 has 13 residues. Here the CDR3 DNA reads TGCGCCAGCAGCCTGGAGGGGAGGCCTGAAGCTTTCTTT. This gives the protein CASSLEGRPEAFF.

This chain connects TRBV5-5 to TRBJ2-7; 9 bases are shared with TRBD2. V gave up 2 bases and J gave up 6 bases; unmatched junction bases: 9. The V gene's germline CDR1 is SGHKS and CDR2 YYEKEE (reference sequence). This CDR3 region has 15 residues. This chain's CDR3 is CASSFWVAGALEQYF. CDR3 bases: TGTGCCAGCAGCTTTTGGGTAGCGGGAGCCCTCGAGCAGTACTTC.

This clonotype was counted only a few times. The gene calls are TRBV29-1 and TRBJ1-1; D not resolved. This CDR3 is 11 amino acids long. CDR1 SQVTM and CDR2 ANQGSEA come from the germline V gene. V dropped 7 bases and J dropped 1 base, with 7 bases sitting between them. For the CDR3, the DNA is TGCAGCGGAAATAAGAACACTGAAGCTTTCTTT. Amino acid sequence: CSGNKNTEAFF.

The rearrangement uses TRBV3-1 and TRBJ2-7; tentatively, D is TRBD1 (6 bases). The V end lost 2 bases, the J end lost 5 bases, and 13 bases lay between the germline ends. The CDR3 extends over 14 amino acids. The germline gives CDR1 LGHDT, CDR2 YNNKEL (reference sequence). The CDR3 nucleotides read TGTGCCAGCAGCCAAAGCCAGGGGTATAACGAGCAGTACTTC. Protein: CASSQSQGYNEQYF.